The T cell receptor beta chain under discussion was sequenced for a study of TIL therapy for anti-PD-1-resistant metastatic lung cancer. For the study at large: Tumor harvest preceded PD-1/PD-L1 blockade, followed by nivolumab treatment.

This was the immunoSEQ v3 assay. Survey-level samples got roughly 1.9 million read pairs; deep-level samples got about 5-6 million. Measured with immunoSEQ multiplex PCR; TCRdb has only the in-frame clones, and not every one. The data show approximately 17,000 clones, 75% to 80% seen once. The germline V gene encodes CDR1 LGHNA and CDR2 YNFKEQ. Between the trimmed V and J ends, which lost 0 bases and 7 bases, there was a span of 10 bases. The CDR3 sequence is 13 residues long. The time point: pre-treatment sample, taken before nivolumab and TIL therapy. This chain joins TRBV4-2 and TRBJ2-7; no reliable D call. This specimen consisted of blood, obtained at baseline. This TCR was recovered from a person aged 25 to 85 with non-small cell lung cancer. The CDR3 nucleotides are TGTGCCAGCAGCCAAGATATCCCGAGGGAGCAGTACTTC. This sequence encodes CASSQDIPREQYF.